These 17 T cell receptor beta chains were all obtained from the same sample, sequenced in a study of T cell responses to AZD1222 COVID-19 vaccine. Sequencing used immunoSEQ multiplex PCR; TCRdb keeps in-frame clones, though not all of them. Of some 150,000 clones in the sample, approximately 85% are singletons; the top ten hold around 8%. The sequencing here drew on peripheral blood, taken 28 days after the second dose of the MenACWY control vaccine. These receptors came from an adult who received the MenACWY meningococcal vaccine as a control.

V gene TRBV5-1 combines with J gene TRBJ2-2; TRBD2 aligns across 13 bases. CDR1 is SGHRS, CDR2 YFSETQ, per germline. The CDR3 is made up of 15 amino acids. Trimming at V came to 5 bases and at J to 6 bases, leaving 4 bases not matched to a gene. The CDR3: CASSSLAGGSGELFF. CDR3 coding DNA: TGCGCCAGCAGTTCACTAGCGGGAGGGTCCGGGGAGCTGTTTTTT.

Comments on this clone: Likely a read error: the CDR3 ends without its conserved phenylalanine or tryptophan. Because the CDR3's place on the DNA is in doubt, the DNA is left out and the CDR3 is given as listed by TCRdb. The J gene is TRBJ1-6, the V gene TRBV28. The CDR3 is 8 amino acids long, termini counted. The germline V gene encodes CDR1 MDHEN and CDR2 SYDVKM. The chain's CDR3 is CASSQVKV.

This chain links TRBV4-1 with TRBJ1-1; D is unclear. Trimming removed 1 base from V and 3 bases from J, with 3 bases in between. Germline CDR1 MGHRA, CDR2 YSYEKL. The CDR3 has 12 residues. The CDR3 DNA sequence: TGCGCCAGCAGCCAAGGGTACACTGAAGCTTTCTTT. It yields the protein CASSQGYTEAFF.

The genes are TRBV18 and TRBJ2-7, with 8 nucleotides matching TRBD1. Germline V gives CDR1 KGHSH, CDR2 LQKENI. The ends lost 5 bases at V and 5 bases at J; junction bases unmatched: 11. CDR3 length equals 15 residues. CDR3 sequence (DNA): TGTGCCAGCTCAGCCCAACAGGGGGTGAGCGACGAGCAGTACTTC. Amino acid sequence: CASSAQQGVSDEQYF.

This sequence joins TRBV6-5 and TRBJ2-3, with a weak D call TRBD2 (5 bases). CDR1 is MNHEY and CDR2 is SVGAGI in the germline V gene. The V end lost 5 bases, the J end lost 5 bases, and 11 bases lay between the germline ends. The CDR3 runs 13 residues. The CDR3 here is CASSNRDEDTQYF. For the CDR3, the DNA is TGTGCCAGCAGTAACCGGGATGAAGATACGCAGTATTTT.

The chain couples TRBV5-1 to TRBJ1-5; perhaps TRBD1 as D (6 bases). Germline CDR1 is SGHRS and CDR2 is YFSETQ. This CDR3 is built from 20 residues. Trimming took off 2 bases at V and 2 bases at J, with 26 bases between the two ends. Here the CDR3 reads CASSFASLQGQGQGNQPQHF. For the CDR3, the DNA is TGCGCCAGCAGCTTCGCCTCTTTACAGGGCCAGGGTCAGGGCAATCAGCCCCAGCATTTT.

The chain has TRBV28 and TRBJ2-3; 9 bases fit TRBD1. The germline gives CDR1 MDHEN, CDR2 SYDVKM. The V and J ends lost 3 bases and 5 bases, in that order; junction bases with no gene match: 6. The CDR3 has 15 amino acids. Here the CDR3 reads CASSFRDRARDTQYF. The DNA for the CDR3 is TGTGCCAGCAGTTTTAGGGACAGGGCAAGAGATACGCAGTATTTT.

This sequence joins TRBV5-4 and TRBJ2-5; the D gene is possibly TRBD2 (5 bases). CDR1 is SGHNT and CDR2 is YYREEE in the germline V gene (reference sequence). The CDR3 extends over 12 amino acids. Between the trimmed V and J ends, which lost 4 bases and 5 bases, there was a span of 9 bases. The CDR3 region is CASSLPGETQYF. The DNA for the CDR3 is TGTGCCAGCAGCCTACCGGGGGAGACCCAGTACTTC.

This clone was seen only a few times. V and J are TRBV7-9 and TRBJ2-2; D is undetermined. V was pared by 1 base and J by 7 bases, with 7 bases between. This CDR3 spans 13 amino acids. Germline V gene lookup returns CDR1 SEHNR and CDR2 FQNEAQ (reference sequence). The CDR3 here is CASSLEWIGELFF. As DNA, the CDR3 is TGTGCCAGCAGCTTAGAGTGGATCGGGGAGCTGTTTTTT.

This chain joins TRBV23-1 and TRBJ2-3, with TRBD2 matching over 15 bases. TRBV23-1 is reported as an ORF; its role is uncertain. The trim removed 4 bases at V and 5 bases at J, leaving 7 bases unmatched. This CDR3 is built from 17 residues. The CDR3 here is CASSRGLAGGRGDTQYF. CDR3 bases: TGCGCCAGCAGTCGTGGACTAGCGGGGGGGCGGGGAGATACGCAGTATTTT.

The CDR3 coding sequence is TGCAGCGCCCAGGGCCCAGCAGCTGAAGCTTTCTTT. Amino acid sequence: CSAQGPAAEAFF. J is TRBJ1-1 and V is TRBV29-1; D might be TRBD1 (5 bases). Germline loops: CDR1 SQVTM, CDR2 ANQGSEA. CDR3 length equals 12 residues. Trimming left V 7 bases short and J 6 bases short, with 15 bases between.

This clone occurred a few times. The J gene is TRBJ1-2, the V gene TRBV19; D not resolved. Germline assignment: CDR1 LNHDA and CDR2 SQIVND (reference sequence). The CDR3 is made up of 12 amino acids. V was trimmed by 5 bases and J by 7 bases, leaving 11 bases between them. CDR3 protein: CASSPGLGGYTF. In DNA, the CDR3 is TGTGCCAGTAGTCCTGGATTGGGTGGCTACACCTTC. Together with reference TRBV19 and TRBJ1-2, the CDR3 gives the full variable domain: DGGITQSPKYLFRKEGQNVTLSCEQNLNHDAMYWYRQDPGQGLRLIYYSQIVNDFQKGDIAEGYSVSREKKESFPLTVTSAQKNPTAFYLCASSPGLGGYTFGSGTRLTVV.

This clone was seen a single time. The CDR3 here is CATSDAGTAQETQYF. As DNA, the CDR3 is TGTGCCACCAGTGATGCCGGGACAGCTCAAGAGACCCAGTACTTC. V gene TRBV24-1 combines with J gene TRBJ2-5; TRBD1 agrees at 7 bases. J gave up 2 bases and V 3 bases, and 5 bases lay outside the gene matches. The CDR3 has 15 amino acids. Germline values: CDR1 KGHDR, CDR2 SFDVKD.

This chain joins TRBV6-2 or TRBV6-3 and TRBJ2-1; 12 positions agree with TRBD2. This CDR3 region has 15 residues. Looked up from germline, CDR1 is MNHEY and CDR2 is SVGEGT. V shed 5 bases and J 9 bases; nucleotides not matched to a gene: 8. DNA of the CDR3: TGTGCCAGCAGTCCGACTAGCGGGAGTTATGGTGAGCAGTTCTTC. It codes for CASSPTSGSYGEQFF.

The chain links TRBV18 to TRBJ1-5; 8 bases are shared with TRBD1. Germline CDR1 KGHSH, CDR2 LQKENI. The CDR3 is 14 residues long. The ends lost 3 bases at V and 5 bases at J; junction bases unmatched: 3. DNA for the CDR3: TGTGCCAGCTCACCTACAGGGGGTGATCAGCCCCAGCATTTT. Translation gives CASSPTGGDQPQHF.

V is TRBV3-1 (or the pseudogene TRBV3-2) and J is TRBJ1-5; D possibly corresponds to TRBD1 (5 bases). V was trimmed by 0 bases and J by 0 bases, leaving 18 bases between them. This CDR3 region has 19 residues. Germline-derived CDR1 and CDR2 are LGHDT and YNNKEL (reference sequence). DNA of the CDR3: TGTGCCAGCAGCCAAGATCCGGGCCAGGGCCCCCATAGCAATCAGCCCCAGCATTTT. This gives the protein CASSQDPGQGPHSNQPQHF.

This clone was observed once. The V and J genes are TRBV19 and TRBJ2-1, with 8 bases lining up with TRBD2. The CDR3 has 15 amino acids. CDR1 and CDR2 (germline): LNHDA, SQIVND (reference sequence). The junction had 3 bases not matched to a gene; V was cut back by 5 bases and J by 0 bases. CDR3 coding DNA: TGTGCCAGTAGTCCCGGGACTAGCTCCTACAATGAGCAGTTCTTC. Protein sequence: CASSPGTSSYNEQFF.